This entry describes one TCR beta chain. Its antigen is unknown. It has no much larger one-base neighbor in the sample; base qualities were not kept. Participants in the prospective study were enrolled through a virtual design, were aged roughly 18 to 100 years, and lived in about 25 United States geographic areas. To assign participants to cohorts, the prospective study relied on clinical history that participants themselves reported in a screening survey and a study questionnaire. In the prospective study, mobile phlebotomists collected whole blood, serum and a nasopharyngeal or oropharyngeal swab from each participant. Prospective study participants could optionally give additional blood draws and questionnaires over a roughly 2-month period. Before DNA extraction, blood samples from the prospective study were shipped at room temperature or frozen. The data derive from a study of blood T cell repertoires in COVID-19 (dated by TCRdb to 2020 to 2021). In the study overall: Collaborator samples came from the United States, Italy and Spain and covered acute and convalescent phases of COVID-19. Nearly every sample came with metadata listing a de-identified subject ID, COVID-19 status, age in years and sex. Where available, HLA class I and class II types were taken from metadata supplied by the sample provider and were not determined by assay-based typing. A freely available public database, intended as a resource for researchers studying the immune response to SARS-CoV-2, is where the repertoires were released. Samples came from the ongoing ImmuneRACE study (first 160 participants) plus 1,254 subjects from 6 global collaborators. The material from the prospective study consisted of cDNA or gDNA derived from T cells, B-cell-depleted T cells, or PBMCs. Deeply sampled blood TCRbeta repertoires from subjects exposed to, actively infected with, or recovered from COVID-19 were included in the dataset.

Study-level results and caveats: The amount of clinical and demographic metadata varied by source and participant and was provided uncurated.

The CDR3 contains 13 residues, cysteine and phenylalanine counted. CDR3 DNA is the only sequence kept; it has 39 bases, read in frame from the first base. The CDR1 and CDR2 encoded by the germline V gene are KGHSY and FQNENV. The germline V end is reduced by 3 bases and the J end by 8 bases; junction bases left unmatched: 5. TCRbeta CDR3 regions were amplified from genomic DNA by means of the immunoSEQ Assay, a bias-controlled multiplex PCR. The authors' analysis ran thus. The number of nucleated cells in each sample was estimated from the amplification of reference gene primers within the assay. Sequence reads were collapsed and filtered to measure the absolute abundance of every unique TCRbeta CDR3 rearrangement. For each sample, productive Simpson clonality was calculated as the square root of Simpson's diversity index over productive rearrangements. This is the immuneACCESS table as TCRdb keeps it, with only in-frame sequences that have V and J called. A part of the clones is gone; compared with another copy, unresolved V genes explain less than half, and the rest is unexplained. That table furnishes V, J and clone size, whereas the DNA furnished D and trimming. Here the sample has a few hundred thousand clones; approximately 90% occur a single time. 0.95% to 1.5% of the sample lies in the top ten.

The V gene is TRBV16 and the J gene is TRBJ1-2, and 8 junction bases match TRBD1. This clonotype originated in a middle-aged woman with acute COVID-19. Sequenced sample: PBMCs or T cells enriched from blood (not recorded which). CDR3 sequence: CASSQSTGGGYTF. The DNA sequence reads TGTGCCAGCAGCCAGTCTACAGGGGGAGGCTACACCTTC. The variable domain in full, with residues beyond the CDR3 obtained from the reference TRBV16 and TRBJ1-2 genes, is GEEVAQTPKHLVRGEGQKAKLYCAPIKGHSYVFWYQQVLKNEFKFLISFQNENVFDETGMPKERFSAKCLPNSPCSLEIQATKLEDSAVYFCASSQSTGGGYTFGSGTRLTVV.